This TCR beta chain was found in a study of T cell responses to AZD1222 COVID-19 vaccine. Study background: Pooled in the analysis were second doses at about 4 or about 12 weeks. General study points: Among the donors, most were white British and more were female, and clonal diversity was possibly underestimated.

On this clone: Its antigen is still unknown.

Clones were sequenced by immunoSEQ multiplex PCR, and TCRdb holds only the in-frame ones, with some missing. Seen here are some 180,000 clones, more than 90% observed once, and the top ten hold more than 1.5%. The germline CDR1 and CDR2 sequences are LGHDT and YNNKEL (reference sequence). V lost 3 bases and J 1 base, leaving 12 bases between the germline ends. The CDR3 totals 15 residues. The sample here was peripheral blood, taken on day 0 of AZD1222 vaccination. This clonotype originated in an adult in good health. The chain has TRBV3-1 (or the pseudogene TRBV3-2) and TRBJ1-2; weak D call: TRBD1 (5 bases). Here the CDR3 reads CASSHKGPRNYGYTF. CDR3 nucleotides: TGTGCCAGCAGCCACAAGGGGCCCCGTAACTATGGCTACACCTTC.